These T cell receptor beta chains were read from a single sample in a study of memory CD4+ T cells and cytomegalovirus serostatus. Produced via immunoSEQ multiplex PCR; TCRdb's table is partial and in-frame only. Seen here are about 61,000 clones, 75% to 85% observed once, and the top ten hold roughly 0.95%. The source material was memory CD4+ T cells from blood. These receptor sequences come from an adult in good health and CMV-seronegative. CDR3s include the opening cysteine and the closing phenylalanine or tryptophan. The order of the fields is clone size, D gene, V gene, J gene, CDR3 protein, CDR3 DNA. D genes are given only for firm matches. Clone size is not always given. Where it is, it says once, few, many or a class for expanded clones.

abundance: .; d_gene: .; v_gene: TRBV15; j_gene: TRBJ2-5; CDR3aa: CATSRDLGRQETQYF; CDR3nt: TGTGCCACCAGCAGAGATCTAGGACGGCAAGAGACCCAGTACTTC
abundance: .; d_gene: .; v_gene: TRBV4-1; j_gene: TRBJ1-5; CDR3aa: CASSQGMAAGSNQPQHF; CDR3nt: TGCGCCAGCAGCCAAGGGATGGCGGCAGGGAGCAATCAGCCCCAGCATTTT
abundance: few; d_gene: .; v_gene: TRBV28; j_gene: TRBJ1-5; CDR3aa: CASSAPGAQGGNQPQHF; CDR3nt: TGTGCCAGCAGCGCACCCGGAGCACAGGGAGGGAATCAGCCCCAGCATTTT
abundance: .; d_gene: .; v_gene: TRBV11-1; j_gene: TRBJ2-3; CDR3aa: CASSSGASFADTQYF; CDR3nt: TGTGCCAGCAGCTCCGGGGCATCCTTCGCAGATACGCAGTATTTT
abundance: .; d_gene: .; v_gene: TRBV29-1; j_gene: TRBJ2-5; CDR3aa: CSVDRPEGETQYF; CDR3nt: TGCAGCGTTGATCGGCCGGAGGGAGAGACCCAGTACTTC
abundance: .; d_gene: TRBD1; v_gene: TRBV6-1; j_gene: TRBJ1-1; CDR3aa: CASSVDRVNTEAFF; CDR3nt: TGTGCCAGCAGTGTCGACAGGGTGAACACTGAAGCTTTCTTT
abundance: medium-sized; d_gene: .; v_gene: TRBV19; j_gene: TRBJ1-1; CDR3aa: CATGYANTEAFF; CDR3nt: TGTGCTACGGGGTATGCGAACACTGAAGCTTTCTTT
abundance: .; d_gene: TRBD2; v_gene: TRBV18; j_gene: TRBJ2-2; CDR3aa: CASSPTPLAGNTGELFF; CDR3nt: TGTGCCAGCTCACCGACCCCACTAGCGGGAAACACCGGGGAGCTGTTTTTT
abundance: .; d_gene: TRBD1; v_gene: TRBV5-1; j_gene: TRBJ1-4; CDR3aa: CASSPGQGNIANEKLFF; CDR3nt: TGCGCCAGCAGCCCGGGACAGGGTAATATAGCTAATGAAAAACTGTTTTTT
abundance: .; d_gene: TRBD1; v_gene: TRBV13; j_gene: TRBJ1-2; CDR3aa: CASSDRGTGNYGYTF; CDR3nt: TGTGCCAGCAGCGATCGAGGGACAGGGAACTATGGCTACACCTTC
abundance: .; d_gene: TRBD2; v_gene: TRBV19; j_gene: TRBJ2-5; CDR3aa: CASSPRGGASETQYF; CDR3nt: TGTGCCAGTTCCCCCCGCGGGGGGGCCTCGGAGACCCAGTACTTC
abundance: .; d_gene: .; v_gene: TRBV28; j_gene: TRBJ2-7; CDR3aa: CASRTTGSHEQYF; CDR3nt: TGTGCCAGCAGAACCACAGGGTCCCACGAGCAGTACTTC
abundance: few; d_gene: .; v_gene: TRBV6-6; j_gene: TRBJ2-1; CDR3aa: CASSPGETLLYNEQFF; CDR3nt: TGTGCCAGCAGTCCTGGGGAGACTCTACTGTACAATGAGCAGTTCTTC
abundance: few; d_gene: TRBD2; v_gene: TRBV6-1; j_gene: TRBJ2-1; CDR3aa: CASSVAGGSYNEQFF; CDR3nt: TGTGCCAGCAGTGTAGCGGGGGGATCGTACAATGAGCAGTTCTTC
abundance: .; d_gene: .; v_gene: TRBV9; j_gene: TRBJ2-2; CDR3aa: CASSVPQVAGELFF; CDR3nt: TGTGCCAGCAGCGTACCTCAGGTGGCCGGGGAGCTGTTTTTT
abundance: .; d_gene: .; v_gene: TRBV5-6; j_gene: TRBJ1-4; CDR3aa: CASSFQGPNEKLFF; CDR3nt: TGTGCCAGCAGCTTCCAGGGTCCTAATGAAAAACTGTTTTTT
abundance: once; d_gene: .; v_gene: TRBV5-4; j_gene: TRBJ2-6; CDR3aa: CASSPAAPGANVLTF; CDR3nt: TGTGCCAGCAGCCCCGCAGCACCTGGGGCCAACGTCCTGACTTTC